A selection of T cell receptor beta chains follows, all from one sample in a study of regulatory T cells in long-lasting Graves disease. Using its own MiXCR run on the multiplex PCR reads, TCRdb lists one record per CDR3 protein. The sample consists of hundreds of thousands of distinct CDR3 sequences, 20% of them appearing once. The material sequenced was peripheral blood mononuclear cells (PBMCs), taken when the disease was refractory, from a patient treated with antithyroid drugs. The receptors come from a female donor with Graves disease. CDR3s include the opening cysteine and the closing phenylalanine or tryptophan. D genes are given only for firm matches. A row's size may be missing; if present it is once, few, many or a size class.

v_gene	j_gene	abundance	d_gene	CDR3nt	CDR3aa
TRBV9	TRBJ1-2	-	-	TGTGCCAGCAGCTCCAGAGGGGTCATGTCTTATGGCTACACCTTC	CASSSRGVMSYGYTF
TRBV6-1	TRBJ1-2	-	-	TGTGCCAGCAGTCTCCAGGAGGGCTATAGCTACACCTTC	CASSLQEGYSYTF
TRBV19	TRBJ1-1	few	-	TGTGCCAGTAGTCTCCGTGTTGGGTACACTGAAGCTTTCTTT	CASSLRVGYTEAFF
TRBV2	TRBJ2-1	few	-	TGTGCCAGCAAGGGGGGGGAGGATCTTATAGGTGAGCAGTTCTTC	CASKGGEDLIGEQFF
TRBV7-9	TRBJ1-1	few	TRBD1	TGTGCCAGCAGCTTAGGGACAGGGGACCCCGCTTTCTTT	CASSLGTGDPAFF
TRBV28	TRBJ1-5	many	-	TGTGCCAGCAGTTTATTTTCCGCAGCAACTCATCAGCCCCAGCATTTT	CASSLFSAATHQPQHF
TRBV7-9	TRBJ1-1	many	-	TGTGCCAGCAGCTTACGGGGAGGTACTGAAGCTTTCTTT	CASSLRGGTEAFF
TRBV6-2/TRBV6-3	TRBJ1-5	-	-	TGTGCCAGCAGTTACGGGGGTGACCGTTTTAGTCAGCCCCAGCATTTT	CASSYGGDRFSQPQHF
TRBV2	TRBJ2-7	-	-	TGTGCCAGCAGTGACGGCCTTCGAGAGGGAAAGGAGCAGTACTTC	CASSDGLREGKEQYF
TRBV6-1	TRBJ2-2	-	-	TGTGCCAGCAGCCTTTCTGGGCCAGGGGCGAACACCGGGGAGCTGTTTTTT	CASSLSGPGANTGELFF
TRBV29-1	TRBJ2-6	many	-	TGCAGCGTTGAAGTGAGGAGGGGCTCTGGGGCCAACGTCCTGACTTTC	CSVEVRRGSGANVLTF
TRBV28	TRBJ2-1	few	TRBD2	TGTGCCAGCAGTGGACTAGTGCTTCACTACAATGAGCAGTTCTTC	CASSGLVLHYNEQFF
TRBV15	TRBJ2-7	many	-	TGTGCCACCAGCAGAGACAGAAGGTACGAGCAGTACTTC	CATSRDRRYEQYF
TRBV2	TRBJ2-3	-	TRBD1	TGTGCCAGCATAAGAGGGGGCGGTAGCACAGATACGCAGTATTTT	CASIRGGGSTDTQYF
TRBV29-1	TRBJ2-2	-	-	TGCAGCGTTTCGGCAGGCCTTAACACCGGGGAGCTGTTTTTT	CSVSAGLNTGELFF
TRBV28	TRBJ1-2	many	TRBD1	TGTGCCAGCAGTACCCTGGACAGGGGCTATGGCTACACCTTC	CASSTLDRGYGYTF
TRBV29-1	TRBJ2-7	-	-	TGCAGCGGGAGGACTTCCTTAGGCGAGCAGTACTTC	CSGRTSLGEQYF
TRBV7-9	TRBJ1-4	many	-	TGTGCCAGCAGCCCGGAACTGGGGACGGTTGGCGAAAAACTGTTTTTT	CASSPELGTVGEKLFF
TRBV12-3/TRBV12-4	TRBJ2-7	once	-	TGTGCCTGCAGTCCCCTGATCGGGGGCCGGTACTTC	CACSPLIGGRYF
TRBV19	TRBJ1-1	few	-	TGTGCCAGTAGTAAGGGGGGGGTTATGAACACTGAAGCTTTCTTT	CASSKGGVMNTEAFF
TRBV6-1	TRBJ2-7	-	-	TGTGCCAGCGACTCCAAGGGCTACGAGCAGTACTTC	CASDSKGYEQYF
TRBV2	TRBJ2-2	many	-	TGTGCCAGCAGTGGTGATGAGGGTCCGGGATCCACCGGGGAGCTGTTTTTT	CASSGDEGPGSTGELFF
TRBV12-3/TRBV12-4	TRBJ2-7	-	TRBD1	TGTGCCGGCAGTTCCCCCGGGACAGGGGACCACGAGCAGTACTTC	CAGSSPGTGDHEQYF
TRBV24-1	TRBJ1-3	few	-	TGTGCCACCAGTGATTCTCGGGCCAGCTCTGGAAACACCATATATTTT	CATSDSRASSGNTIYF
TRBV6-2/TRBV6-3	TRBJ2-6	many	-	TGTGCCAGCAGTCTCGTGTCCTCTGGGGCCAACGTCCTGACTTTC	CASSLVSSGANVLTF
TRBV7-2	TRBJ2-2	-	-	TGTGCCAGCAGCCTTTGGGACACCGGGGAGCTGTTTTTT	CASSLWDTGELFF
TRBV11-1	TRBJ1-1	-	-	TGTGCCAGCAGCTTCACCGGGACACTGAACACTGAAGCTTTCTTT	CASSFTGTLNTEAFF
TRBV2	TRBJ2-2	once	-	TGTGCCAGCAGTTCAGTAGAAGGAACCGGGGAGCTGTTTTTT	CASSSVEGTGELFF
TRBV2	TRBJ2-5	many	-	TGTGCCAGCAGTAAGTCACCGGGACTCCAAGAGACCCAGTACTTC	CASSKSPGLQETQYF
TRBV14	TRBJ1-2	-	-	TGTGCCAGCAGCTCAGTGGGCATTTATGGCTACACCTTC	CASSSVGIYGYTF
TRBV7-3	TRBJ2-2	many	TRBD1	TGTGCCAGCAGCTTGACAGGGGGCCCGAACACCGGGGAGCTGTTTTTT	CASSLTGGPNTGELFF
TRBV28	TRBJ1-5	many	TRBD1	TGTGCCAGCAGGCTGACAGGGCGTCAGCCCCAGCATTTT	CASRLTGRQPQHF
TRBV7-2	TRBJ2-2	-	-	TGTGCCAGCAGCTTAGCGGGACTTAAAGGCGGGGAGCTGTTTTTT	CASSLAGLKGGELFF
TRBV5-6	TRBJ2-7	-	-	TGTGCCAGCAGCTTGAGGGACCGTTACTCCTACGAGCAGTACTTC	CASSLRDRYSYEQYF
TRBV3-1	TRBJ2-5	many	-	TGTGCCAGCAGCCATCCGGGACCTAAAGAGACCCAGTACTTC	CASSHPGPKETQYF
TRBV6-2/TRBV6-3	TRBJ2-2	few	-	TGTGCCAGCAGTTACCCGGTCGGGGAGCTGTTTTTT	CASSYPVGELFF
TRBV15	TRBJ1-2	-	TRBD1	TGTGCCACTACTCCAGGGGGCGGAAACTATGGCTACACCTTC	CATTPGGGNYGYTF
TRBV28	TRBJ2-4	many	-	TGTGCCAGCAGCCCACAAGGTGCCAAAAACATTCAGTACTTC	CASSPQGAKNIQYF
TRBV7-2	TRBJ2-3	few	-	TGTGCCAGCAGCCTCCGGGCCCATCATAGCTATACGCAGTATTTT	CASSLRAHHSYTQYF
TRBV7-2	TRBJ2-5	-	-	TGTGCCAGCAGCCCTGGACGTGGGGGCCCATCAGAGACCCAGTACTTC	CASSPGRGGPSETQYF
TRBV6-1	TRBJ2-7	few	-	TGTGCCAGCAGGCACTTAGAGGACGAGCAGTACTTC	CASRHLEDEQYF
TRBV7-2	TRBJ1-2	many	-	TGTGCCAGCAGCTTAGAGGGGAACTATGGCTACACCTTC	CASSLEGNYGYTF
TRBV3-1	TRBJ2-7	-	-	TGTGCCAGCAGTATACTCCCCTACGAGCAGTACTTC	CASSILPYEQYF
TRBV7-9	TRBJ2-5	-	-	TGTGCCAGCAGCTTGCCTCTCAGGGCCTGGGAGACCCAGTACTTC	CASSLPLRAWETQYF
TRBV6-2/TRBV6-3	TRBJ1-1	many	-	TGTGCCAGCAGTTATATTTCACCGGGCACTGAAGCTTTCTTT	CASSYISPGTEAFF
TRBV6-1	TRBJ2-7	many	TRBD1	TGTGCCAGCAGGAAGGACAGGGGGCGATACGAGCAGTACTTC	CASRKDRGRYEQYF
TRBV11-2	TRBJ1-2	-	-	TGTGCCAGCAGCTTGCAGGGACAAGCCTATGGCTACACCTTC	CASSLQGQAYGYTF
TRBV20-1	TRBJ2-2	few	-	TGCAGTGCTAGAAGTTCCCCCCACGGCGGGGAGCTGTTTTTT	CSARSSPHGGELFF
TRBV20-1	TRBJ1-2	-	-	TGCAGTGCTAGAGATTACGATAACTATGGCTACACCTTC	CSARDYDNYGYTF
TRBV20-1	TRBJ2-7	-	-	TGCAGTGCTAGCAACAGGGAAGGGAGGCACGAGCAGTACTTC	CSASNREGRHEQYF
TRBV30	TRBJ1-2	many	-	TGTGCCTGGAGTCCCACAGGGATCTATGGCTACACCTTC	CAWSPTGIYGYTF
TRBV7-2	TRBJ2-7	few	-	TGTGCCAGCAGCTCTATCGGAGCGTACGAGCAGTACTTC	CASSSIGAYEQYF
TRBV19	TRBJ2-6	-	TRBD1	TGTGCCAGTAGTACAGCTACTGGACAGGATGGGAACGTCCTGACTTTC	CASSTATGQDGNVLTF
TRBV30	TRBJ2-5	many	-	TGTGCCTGGAGTGTGAGGGTAGAGACCCAGTACTTC	CAWSVRVETQYF